The rows below give T cell receptor beta chains drawn from one sample of a study of blood T cell repertoires in COVID-19. Measured with immunoSEQ multiplex PCR; TCRdb has only the in-frame clones, and not every one. The sample contains roughly 160,000 clones, approximately 85% of which appear only once. The sequencing sample was made of peripheral blood. The origin of the receptors is a man aged 80 or over with COVID-19, enrolled during active disease. Both conserved end residues are part of each CDR3. A D gene is named only where the DNA matches it firmly. Size tells how often a clone was seen (once, few, many) or the class of an expanded clone, and some rows leave it out.

CDR3 protein: CASSYALGQAYEQYF; CDR3 DNA: TGTGCCAGCAGTTACGCTCTGGGCCAGGCCTACGAGCAGTACTTC; J gene: TRBJ2-7; D gene: -; V gene: TRBV6-2/TRBV6-3; clone size: -
CDR3 protein: CASSPQGYANTGELFF; CDR3 DNA: TGTGCCAGCAGCCCACAGGGGTACGCGAACACCGGGGAGCTGTTTTTT; J gene: TRBJ2-2; D gene: TRBD1; V gene: TRBV11-3; clone size: -
CDR3 protein: CASSLGGRASETQYF; CDR3 DNA: TGTGCCAGCAGCTTAGGCGGCAGGGCTTCAGAGACCCAGTACTTC; J gene: TRBJ2-5; D gene: -; V gene: TRBV11-3; clone size: once
CDR3 protein: CASSSGDVETQYF; CDR3 DNA: TGTGCCAGCAGCTCGGGGGATGTGGAGACCCAGTACTTC; J gene: TRBJ2-5; D gene: -; V gene: TRBV11-2; clone size: -
CDR3 protein: CASRYNRGDNSPLHF; CDR3 DNA: TGTGCCAGCAGATACAACAGGGGCGACAATTCACCCCTCCACTTT; J gene: TRBJ1-6; D gene: TRBD1; V gene: TRBV7-2; clone size: -
CDR3 protein: CATSSPPGQGTLRGLEQYF; CDR3 DNA: TGTGCCACCAGCAGCCCACCGGGACAGGGGACTCTAAGGGGTCTCGAGCAGTACTTC; J gene: TRBJ2-7; D gene: TRBD1; V gene: TRBV15; clone size: -
CDR3 protein: CATSRLIQGDEQYF; CDR3 DNA: TGTGCCACCAGCAGGCTTATACAGGGTGACGAGCAGTACTTC; J gene: TRBJ2-7; D gene: -; V gene: TRBV15; clone size: -
CDR3 protein: CASSRRTSGAYEQYF; CDR3 DNA: TGTGCCAGTAGTAGAAGGACTAGCGGAGCCTACGAGCAGTACTTC; J gene: TRBJ2-7; D gene: TRBD2; V gene: TRBV19; clone size: -
CDR3 protein: CASTLMGQGDGEQYF; CDR3 DNA: TGTGCCAGCACTCTAATGGGGCAGGGGGACGGCGAGCAGTACTTC; J gene: TRBJ2-7; D gene: TRBD1; V gene: TRBV6-5; clone size: -
CDR3 protein: CASSQGRGGYNEQFF; CDR3 DNA: TGTGCCAGCAGCCAAGGTCGGGGGGGCTACAATGAGCAGTTCTTC; J gene: TRBJ2-1; D gene: TRBD2; V gene: TRBV3-1/TRBV3-2; clone size: -
CDR3 protein: CASSRVKSGYTDTQYF; CDR3 DNA: TGTGCCAGTAGTAGAGTTAAGAGTGGTTACACAGATACGCAGTATTTT; J gene: TRBJ2-3; D gene: -; V gene: TRBV19; clone size: -
CDR3 protein: CASMSGGGRETQYF; CDR3 DNA: TGTGCCAGCATGTCTGGGGGGGGCAGGGAAACGCAGTATTTT; J gene: TRBJ2-3; D gene: -; V gene: TRBV6-7; clone size: -
CDR3 protein: CASSQGAGMGNTQYF; CDR3 DNA: TGTGCCAGCAGCCAAGGGGCCGGGATGGGGAATACGCAGTATTTT; J gene: TRBJ2-3; D gene: -; V gene: TRBV4-2; clone size: -
CDR3 protein: CASRPLGRGADGTEAFF; CDR3 DNA: TGTGCCAGCAGGCCATTGGGCAGGGGCGCGGATGGTACTGAAGCTTTCTTT; J gene: TRBJ1-1; D gene: -; V gene: TRBV5-6; clone size: -
CDR3 protein: CASGFNPGTAMYTGELFF; CDR3 DNA: TGTGCTAGTGGTTTCAATCCCGGGACAGCAATGTACACCGGGGAGCTGTTTTTT; J gene: TRBJ2-2; D gene: TRBD1; V gene: TRBV12-5; clone size: -
CDR3 protein: CASSYVGALNEQFF; CDR3 DNA: TGTGCCAGCAGTTACGTGGGGGCCCTCAATGAGCAGTTCTTC; J gene: TRBJ2-1; D gene: -; V gene: TRBV6-6; clone size: -
CDR3 protein: CASTPGLSYNSPLHF; CDR3 DNA: TGTGCCAGCACCCCGGGACTGAGCTATAATTCACCCCTCCACTTT; J gene: TRBJ1-6; D gene: -; V gene: TRBV3-1/TRBV3-2; clone size: few
CDR3 protein: CASSLSWFQGGYNEQFF; CDR3 DNA: TGTGCCAGCAGTTTATCGTGGTTCCAGGGGGGTTACAATGAGCAGTTCTTC; J gene: TRBJ2-1; D gene: -; V gene: TRBV27; clone size: -
CDR3 protein: CASSTRQQETQYF; CDR3 DNA: TGTGCCAGTAGTACTAGACAGCAAGAGACCCAGTACTTC; J gene: TRBJ2-5; D gene: -; V gene: TRBV19; clone size: -
CDR3 protein: CASSLNWNSPLAPLHF; CDR3 DNA: TGTGCCAGCAGCCTAAATTGGAACAGCCCATTAGCACCCCTCCACTTT; J gene: TRBJ1-6; D gene: -; V gene: TRBV7-8; clone size: -
CDR3 protein: CASSSPGTGKYEQYF; CDR3 DNA: TGTGCCAGCAGCTCCCCCGGGACAGGCAAATACGAGCAGTACTTC; J gene: TRBJ2-7; D gene: TRBD1; V gene: TRBV28; clone size: -
CDR3 protein: CASSGRHKELLNTEAFF; CDR3 DNA: TGTGCCAGCAGCGGAAGGCATAAGGAGCTTTTGAACACTGAAGCTTTCTTT; J gene: TRBJ1-1; D gene: -; V gene: TRBV7-2; clone size: -
CDR3 protein: CASSQDGAGSWEKLFF; CDR3 DNA: TGTGCCAGCAGCCAAGATGGAGCAGGGTCTTGGGAAAAACTGTTTTTT; J gene: TRBJ1-4; D gene: -; V gene: TRBV3-1/TRBV3-2; clone size: -
CDR3 protein: CASRPGGHTEAFF; CDR3 DNA: TGTGCCAGCAGGCCCGGCGGGCACACTGAAGCTTTCTTT; J gene: TRBJ1-1; D gene: -; V gene: TRBV2; clone size: -
CDR3 protein: CASSESRGLGYTF; CDR3 DNA: TGTGCCAGCAGTGAAAGCAGGGGGCTTGGCTACACCTTC; J gene: TRBJ1-2; D gene: TRBD1; V gene: TRBV6-4; clone size: -
CDR3 protein: CASSLGAVREQFF; CDR3 DNA: TGTGCCAGCAGTTTAGGGGCTGTGAGGGAGCAGTTCTTC; J gene: TRBJ2-1; D gene: -; V gene: TRBV27; clone size: -
CDR3 protein: CASSPTASYEQYF; CDR3 DNA: TGTGCCAGCAGCCCGACAGCCTCCTACGAGCAGTACTTC; J gene: TRBJ2-7; D gene: -; V gene: TRBV7-3; clone size: -
CDR3 protein: CASSWGQGGVYGYTF; CDR3 DNA: TGTGCCAGCAGCTGGGGACAGGGAGGGGTCTATGGCTACACCTTC; J gene: TRBJ1-2; D gene: TRBD1; V gene: TRBV5-4; clone size: -
CDR3 protein: CASSIPDRGLIYGYTF; CDR3 DNA: TGTGCCAGTAGTATCCCGGACAGGGGACTCATCTATGGCTACACCTTC; J gene: TRBJ1-2; D gene: TRBD1; V gene: TRBV19; clone size: once
CDR3 protein: CASSKARYNEQFF; CDR3 DNA: TGTGCCAGCAGCAAAGCGAGATACAATGAGCAGTTCTTC; J gene: TRBJ2-1; D gene: -; V gene: TRBV21-1; clone size: once
CDR3 protein: CASHPRDRANYGYTF; CDR3 DNA: TGTGCCAGCCATCCCCGGGACAGAGCTAACTATGGCTACACCTTC; J gene: TRBJ1-2; D gene: TRBD1; V gene: TRBV19; clone size: -
CDR3 protein: CASNPTPHSLNYGYTF; CDR3 DNA: TGCGCCAGCAACCCGACTCCCCACTCCCTTAACTATGGCTACACCTTC; J gene: TRBJ1-2; D gene: -; V gene: TRBV4-1; clone size: -
CDR3 protein: CASSPEQGTNTEAFF; CDR3 DNA: TGTGCCAGTAGCCCGGAACAGGGTACGAACACTGAAGCTTTCTTT; J gene: TRBJ1-1; D gene: -; V gene: TRBV19; clone size: -
CDR3 protein: CAIRGQSPNTDTQYF; CDR3 DNA: TGTGCCATCAGGGGACAGAGCCCAAACACAGATACGCAGTATTTT; J gene: TRBJ2-3; D gene: TRBD1; V gene: TRBV10-3; clone size: -
CDR3 protein: CASSPRLAGVADTQYF; CDR3 DNA: TGTGCCAGCTCACCACGGCTAGCGGGGGTAGCAGATACGCAGTATTTT; J gene: TRBJ2-3; D gene: TRBD2; V gene: TRBV18; clone size: -
CDR3 protein: CASSESGRRDGYTF; CDR3 DNA: TGTGCCAGCAGTGAGTCAGGGAGGAGAGATGGCTACACCTTC; J gene: TRBJ1-2; D gene: -; V gene: TRBV2; clone size: -
CDR3 protein: CAISGTSGNTIYF; CDR3 DNA: TGTGCCATCAGCGGGACATCTGGAAACACCATATATTTT; J gene: TRBJ1-3; D gene: -; V gene: TRBV10-3; clone size: -
CDR3 protein: CASSPNDRGWIPEAFF; CDR3 DNA: TGTGCCAGCAGCCCGAATGACAGGGGTTGGATTCCTGAAGCTTTCTTT; J gene: TRBJ1-1; D gene: TRBD1; V gene: TRBV4-2; clone size: -
CDR3 protein: CASSPRHGQETQYF; CDR3 DNA: TGTGCCAGCTCACCACGGCACGGGCAAGAGACCCAGTACTTC; J gene: TRBJ2-5; D gene: -; V gene: TRBV18; clone size: -
CDR3 protein: CASSQDRAGGADTQYF; CDR3 DNA: TGCGCCAGCAGCCAAGACCGAGCGGGGGGGGCAGATACGCAGTATTTT; J gene: TRBJ2-3; D gene: TRBD2; V gene: TRBV4-3; clone size: -